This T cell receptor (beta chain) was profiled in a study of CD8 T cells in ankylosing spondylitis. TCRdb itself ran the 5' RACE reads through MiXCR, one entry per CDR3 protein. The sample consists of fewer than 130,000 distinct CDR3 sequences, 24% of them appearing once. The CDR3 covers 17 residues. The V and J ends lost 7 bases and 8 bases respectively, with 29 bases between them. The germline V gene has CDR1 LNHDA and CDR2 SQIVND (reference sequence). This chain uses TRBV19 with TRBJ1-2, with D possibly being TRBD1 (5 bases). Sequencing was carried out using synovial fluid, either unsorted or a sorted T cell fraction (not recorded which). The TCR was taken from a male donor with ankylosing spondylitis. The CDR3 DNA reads TGTGCCAGTACCATCGCCACCTCGGGACGTAATCGTGGAGGCTACACCTTC. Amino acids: CASTIATSGRNRGGYTF.